This T cell receptor beta chain was sequenced in a study of human T cells and chemical hapten exposure. Across the whole study: Scalp application of diphenylcyclopropenone was performed weekly in patients across the entire roughly 24-week study.

Each CDR3 protein is one row after TCRdb ran MiXCR on the RACE reads. The sample records roughly 100,000 distinct CDR3 sequences, roughly 9.6% being singletons. This CDR3 is 16 amino acids long. After removal of 3 bases from V and 2 bases from J, the junction contained 2 bases not matched to a gene. CDR1 and CDR2 from the germline V gene are SGHAT and FQNNGV. Sample time point: patch test 1, 2 weeks after DPC sensitization. The treatment was: therapeutic diphenylcyclopropenone sensitization with weekly scalp DPC. This chain uses TRBV11-2 with TRBJ2-3; the match to TRBD2 covers 13 bases. The sequencing used whole blood, collected in connection with sensitization to the hapten diphenylcyclopropenone (DPC). The receptor was derived from a woman in her thirties or forties with alopecia areata. Some clones in this sample may be carry-over from other donors' samples. The CDR3 sequence is CASSFGLAGVTDTQYF. The CDR3, as DNA: TGTGCCAGCAGCTTCGGACTAGCGGGGGTCACAGATACGCAGTATTTT.